This record covers a single T cell receptor beta chain. This specimen belongs to a study of blood T cell repertoires in COVID-19. On the study more broadly: From the United States, Italy and Spain came samples of acute and convalescent COVID-19. In each case, the material was cDNA or gDNA derived from T cells, B-cell-depleted T cells, or PBMCs.

Germline V CDR1 and CDR2: MNHEY, SVGAGI. The CDR3 has 12 amino acids. Trimming stripped 8 bases from V and 7 bases from J, with 11 bases between. As originally analysed: Researchers report that nucleated cell counts were estimated from reference gene primer amplification. This table comes from immunoSEQ multiplex PCR, and its TCRdb copy is limited to in-frame clones, with some not included. The D gene and trimming were derived from the DNA, and the V and J assignments and clone size from that table. In the table there are tens of thousands of clones, 70% to 90% of which are singletons. The clonotype was recovered from a man aged 50 to 59 with active COVID-19. The rearrangement uses TRBV6-5 and TRBJ1-4, with D tentatively TRBD1 (5 bases). The sample was peripheral blood. CDR3 protein: CASRGVAEKLFF. The DNA of the CDR3 is TGTGCCAGCCGGGGGGTAGCTGAAAAACTGTTTTTT.